This T cell receptor (beta chain) emerged from a study of CD8+CD57+ T cells in acquired aplastic anemia. Across the whole study: Sorted CD4+ and CD8+ cell DNA averaged roughly 3.2 ug.

The authors sequenced patients whose flow cytometry had shown CD8+CD57+ cell expansion. All patients were therapy-naive when blood was sampled. Study outcomes and limitations: With respect to CD8+ Simpson's diversity, patients and controls did not differ significantly. Patients and controls had in common twenty-nine CD8+ CDR3 sequences.

Genomic DNA, serving as template, underwent TCR beta VDJ and CDR3 profiling. Each CDR3 protein gets one entry after TCRdb re-called the reads with MiXCR. This table has roughly 180,000 distinct CDR3 sequences, around 50% appearing once. Germline V lookup: CDR1 SQVTM, CDR2 ANQGSEA. This CDR3 has 13 residues. The V end was cut by 4 bases, the J end by 3 bases, with 10 bases between. Of note for this clonotype: Its antigen is not identified.

Sequencing used sorted CD4+, CD8+, or CD8+CD57+ T cells (not recorded which) from PBMCs. The genes are TRBV29-1 and TRBJ1-5, with D possibly being TRBD1 (5 bases). The source is a human donor with aplastic anemia. In DNA form, the CDR3 reads TGCAGCGTTGCAGGAGGGACCAATCAGCCCCAGCATTTT. It yields the protein CSVAGGTNQPQHF.